This T cell receptor (beta chain) appears in the sequencing data of a study of blood T cell repertoires in COVID-19. TCRdb keeps only in-frame clones here, not all; method: immunoSEQ multiplex PCR. The profile covers roughly 410,000 clones, with more than 70% appearing a single time and about 2% taken by the ten largest. CDR3 length: 13 residues. Germline-derived CDR1 and CDR2 are SGHRS and YFSETQ. V was trimmed by 1 base and J by 15 bases, leaving 17 bases between them. The sample was peripheral blood. The chain carries TRBV5-1 and TRBJ2-1, with D possibly being TRBD1 (5 bases). This clonotype was obtained from a woman in her sixties or seventies with COVID-19, enrolled during active disease. In nucleotides, the CDR3 is TGCGCCAGCAGCTTGACAATGACCCAGGGTTCGTTCTTC. Amino acids: CASSLTMTQGSFF.